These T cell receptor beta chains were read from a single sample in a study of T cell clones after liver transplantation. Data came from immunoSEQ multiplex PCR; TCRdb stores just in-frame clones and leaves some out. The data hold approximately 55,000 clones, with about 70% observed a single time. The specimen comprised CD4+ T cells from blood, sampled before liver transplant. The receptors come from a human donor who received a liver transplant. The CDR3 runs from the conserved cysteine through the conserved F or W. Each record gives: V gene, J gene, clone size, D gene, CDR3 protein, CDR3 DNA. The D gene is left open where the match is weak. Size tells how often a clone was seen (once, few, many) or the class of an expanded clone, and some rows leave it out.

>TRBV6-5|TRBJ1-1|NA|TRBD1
CASSNDRDAEAFF
TGTGCCAGCAGTAACGACAGGGACGCTGAAGCTTTCTTT
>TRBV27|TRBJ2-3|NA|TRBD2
CASSNEPGLARWATDTQYF
TGTGCCAGCAGTAACGAACCGGGACTAGCGCGTTGGGCCACAGATACGCAGTATTTT
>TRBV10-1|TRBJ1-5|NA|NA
CAPGRRNSNQPQHF
TGCGCCCCGGGGAGGAGGAATAGCAATCAGCCCCAGCATTTT
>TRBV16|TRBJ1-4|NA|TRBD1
CASSQGSPGQGGEKLFF
TGTGCCAGCAGCCAAGGGTCCCCGGGACAGGGGGGCGAAAAACTGTTTTTT
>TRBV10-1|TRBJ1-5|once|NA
CASSELGGDQPQHF
TGCGCCAGCAGTGAGTTGGGAGGGGATCAGCCCCAGCATTTT
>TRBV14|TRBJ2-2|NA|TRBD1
CASSQVVLGQSYTGELFF
TGTGCCAGCAGCCAAGTTGTGTTGGGACAGTCGTACACCGGGGAGCTGTTTTTT
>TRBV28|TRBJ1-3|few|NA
CASRTTLEGNTIYF
TGTGCCAGCAGGACTACCTTGGAAGGAAACACCATATATTTT
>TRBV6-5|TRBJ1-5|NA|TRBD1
CASSSTGGGGQPQHF
TGTGCCAGCAGTTCTACAGGGGGCGGTGGACAGCCCCAGCATTTT
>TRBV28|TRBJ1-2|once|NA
CASSSWTATSNYGYTF
TGTGCCAGCAGTTCTTGGACAGCGACATCTAACTATGGCTACACCTTC
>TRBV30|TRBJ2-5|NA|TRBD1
CALVRQGRETQYF
TGTGCCTTGGTTAGACAGGGTAGAGAGACCCAGTACTTC
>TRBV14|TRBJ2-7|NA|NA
CASSPPVEGAYPYEQYF
TGTGCCAGCAGCCCCCCGGTGGAGGGGGCGTATCCCTACGAGCAGTACTTC
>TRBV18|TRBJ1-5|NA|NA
CASSPDNGNQPQHF
TGTGCCAGCTCACCAGACAACGGCAATCAGCCCCAGCATTTT
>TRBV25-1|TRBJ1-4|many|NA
CASSMAGGLNEKLFF
TGTGCCAGCAGTATGGCGGGAGGACTTAATGAAAAACTGTTTTTT
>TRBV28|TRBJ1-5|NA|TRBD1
CASSLDRGFQPQHF
TGTGCCAGCAGCCTGGACAGGGGATTCCAGCCCCAGCATTTT
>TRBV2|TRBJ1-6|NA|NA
CASTAESSYNSPLHF
TGTGCCAGCACCGCCGAGAGCTCCTATAATTCACCCCTCCACTTT
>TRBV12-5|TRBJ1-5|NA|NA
CASGDSYSNQPQHF
TGTGCTAGTGGAGACAGTTATAGCAATCAGCCCCAGCATTTT
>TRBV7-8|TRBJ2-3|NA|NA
CASSPVRVGIMRHTQYF
TGTGCCAGCAGCCCAGTCAGAGTGGGCATAATGAGACATACGCAGTATTTT
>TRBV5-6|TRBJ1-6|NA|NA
CASSRLGTKSNSPLHF
TGTGCCAGCAGCAGACTTGGGACAAAAAGCAATTCACCCCTCCACTTT
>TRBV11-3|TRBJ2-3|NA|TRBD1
CASSPRGTGGTDTQYF
TGTGCCAGCAGCCCCCGTGGGACAGGGGGCACAGATACGCAGTATTTT
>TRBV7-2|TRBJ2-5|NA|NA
CASSLQGGQETQYF
TGTGCCAGCAGCTTACAGGGGGGCCAAGAGACCCAGTACTTC
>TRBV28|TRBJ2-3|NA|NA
CASTDGDKQYF
TGTGCCAGCACCGACGGGGATAAACAGTATTTT
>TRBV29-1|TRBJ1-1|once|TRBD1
CSVGFGTGGPNTEAFF
TGCAGCGTTGGATTTGGGACAGGGGGTCCGAACACTGAAGCTTTCTTT
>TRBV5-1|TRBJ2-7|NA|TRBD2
CASSLSGGDYEQYF
TGCGCCAGCAGCTTGAGCGGGGGGGACTACGAGCAGTACTTC
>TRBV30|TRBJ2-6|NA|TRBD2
CAWRVSWGGFSGANVLTF
TGTGCCTGGAGAGTATCTTGGGGGGGTTTCTCTGGGGCCAACGTCCTGACTTTC
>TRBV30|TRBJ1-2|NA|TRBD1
CAWKGQNYYGYTF
TGTGCCTGGAAGGGACAGAATTATTATGGCTACACCTTC
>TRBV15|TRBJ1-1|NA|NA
CATSTRDTGRTEAFF
TGTGCCACCAGCACCCGGGACACGGGGCGGACTGAAGCTTTCTTT
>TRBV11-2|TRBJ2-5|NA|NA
CASSFSETQYF
TGTGCCAGCAGCTTCTCAGAGACCCAGTACTTC
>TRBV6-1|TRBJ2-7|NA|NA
CASTQGGYEQYF
TGTGCCAGCACTCAAGGCGGCTACGAGCAGTACTTC
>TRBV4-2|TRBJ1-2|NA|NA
CASSQEGGGNYGYTF
TGTGCCAGCAGCCAAGAAGGCGGGGGCAACTATGGCTACACCTTC
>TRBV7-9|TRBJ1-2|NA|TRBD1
CASSLEGRGVYGYTF
TGTGCCAGCAGCTTAGAGGGCAGGGGGGTCTATGGCTACACCTTC
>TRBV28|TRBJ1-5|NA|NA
CAARRWSNQPQHF
TGTGCCGCCAGGAGGTGGAGCAATCAGCCCCAGCATTTT
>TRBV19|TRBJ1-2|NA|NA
CASSMGRDRDGYTF
TGTGCCAGTAGTATGGGCAGGGATAGGGATGGCTACACCTTC
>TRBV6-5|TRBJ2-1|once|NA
CASSYSQGDEQFF
TGTGCCAGCAGTTACTCGCAGGGCGATGAGCAGTTCTTC
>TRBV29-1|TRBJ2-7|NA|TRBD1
CSVAGQGAQEQYF
TGCAGCGTTGCTGGACAGGGGGCTCAAGAGCAGTACTTC
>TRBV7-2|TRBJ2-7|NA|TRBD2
CASSSLADGFEQYF
TGTGCCAGCAGCTCACTAGCGGATGGTTTCGAGCAGTACTTC
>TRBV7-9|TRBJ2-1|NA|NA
CASSLISNEQFF
TGTGCCAGCAGCTTAATCAGCAATGAGCAGTTCTTC
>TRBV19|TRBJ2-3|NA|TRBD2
CASSLAGDGTDTQYF
TGTGCCAGTAGTCTAGCGGGGGATGGCACAGATACGCAGTATTTT
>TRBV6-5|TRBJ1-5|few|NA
CASSYSGADYQPQHF
TGTGCCAGCAGTTACTCGGGGGCAGATTATCAGCCCCAGCATTTT
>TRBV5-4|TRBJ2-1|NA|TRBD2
CASSPSKRGSSYNEQFF
TGTGCCAGCAGCCCTTCTAAGCGGGGTTCCTCCTACAATGAGCAGTTCTTC
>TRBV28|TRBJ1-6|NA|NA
CASSLAAAGSSPLHF
TGTGCCAGCAGTTTAGCGGCAGCTGGGAGTTCACCCCTCCACTTT
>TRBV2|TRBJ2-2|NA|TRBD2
CASAGLASTGELFF
TGTGCCAGCGCGGGACTAGCGAGCACCGGGGAGCTGTTTTTT
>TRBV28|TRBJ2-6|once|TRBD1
CATEGADGANVLTF
TGTGCCACCGAGGGGGCCGACGGGGCCAACGTCCTGACTTTC
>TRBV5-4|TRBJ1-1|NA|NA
CASRGQGGGTEAFF
TGTGCCAGCAGAGGACAAGGGGGTGGCACTGAAGCTTTCTTT
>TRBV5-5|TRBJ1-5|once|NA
CASSFDLGRQPQHF
TGTGCCAGCAGCTTTGATCTAGGGAGGCAGCCCCAGCATTTT
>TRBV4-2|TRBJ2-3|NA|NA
CASSQDFGGDQNTQYF
TGTGCCAGCAGCCAAGATTTCGGCGGGGACCAGAATACGCAGTATTTT
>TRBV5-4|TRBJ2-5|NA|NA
CASSRDSQETQYF
TGTGCCAGCAGCAGAGACAGCCAAGAGACCCAGTACTTC
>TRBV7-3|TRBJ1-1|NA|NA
CASSLGLGGVNTEAFF
TGTGCCAGCAGCTTAGGTTTGGGAGGGGTGAACACTGAAGCTTTCTTT
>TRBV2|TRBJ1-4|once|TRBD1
CASSESRGRVEKLFF
TGTGCCAGCAGTGAATCTAGGGGGCGAGTTGAAAAACTGTTTTTT
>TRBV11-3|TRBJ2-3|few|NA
CASSPGSFAYTDTQYF
TGTGCCAGCAGCCCCGGTTCATTCGCTTACACAGATACGCAGTATTTT
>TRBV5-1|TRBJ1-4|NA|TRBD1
CASSYQGALNEKLFF
TGCGCCAGCAGCTACCAGGGGGCCCTTAATGAAAAACTGTTTTTT
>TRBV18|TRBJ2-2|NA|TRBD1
CASSPNRGPNSRELFF
TGTGCCAGCTCACCGAACAGGGGGCCAAACTCCAGGGAGCTGTTTTTT
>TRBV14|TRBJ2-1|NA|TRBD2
CASSQLAGVSYNEQFF
TGTGCCAGCAGCCAATTAGCGGGGGTCTCCTACAATGAGCAGTTCTTC
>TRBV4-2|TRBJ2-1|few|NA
CASSRASGEQFF
TGTGCCAGCAGTAGAGCTTCGGGTGAGCAGTTCTTC
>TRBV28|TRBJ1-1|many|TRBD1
CAIGTGGGTEAFF
TGTGCCATCGGGACAGGGGGAGGCACTGAAGCTTTCTTT